The clone carrying this T cell receptor beta chain was detected ten times or more. V gave up 4 bases and J gave up 0 bases, with 19 bases separating them. Germline V gene data show CDR1 as SGHDT and CDR2 as YYEEEE. The CDR3 length is 17 residues. This sample was included in a study of T-cell reconstitution after alpha-beta-depleted transplantation in children. Preparing the TCRbeta library involved the use of unique molecular identifiers. One entry per CDR3 protein results from TCRdb running MiXCR on the PCR reads. The sample lists about 410,000 distinct CDR3 sequences, around 21% occurring once. The chain has TRBV5-6 and TRBJ1-1; D is perhaps TRBD1 (5 bases). This TCR was recovered from a human donor who donated a stem cell graft to a child with acute myeloid leukemia. The sequences come from PBMCs from the stem cell graft donor, collected from the stem cell graft. CDR3 residues: CASSDVRGVVMNTEAFF. DNA for the CDR3: TGTGCCAGCAGCGACGTGCGGGGGGTGGTTATGAACACTGAAGCTTTCTTT.